A selection of T cell receptor beta chains follows, all from one sample in a study of human T cells and chemical hapten exposure. One entry per CDR3 protein results from TCRdb running MiXCR on the RACE reads. Of 95,000 to 150,000 distinct CDR3 sequences listed, around 11% were seen once; the top ten hold roughly 2.3%. Sequenced material: whole blood, taken in connection with sensitization to the hapten diphenylcyclopropenone (DPC). Receptor source: a woman between 50 and 59 years old with alopecia areata. Some clones in this sample may be carry-over from other donors' samples. Each CDR3 is given with its conserved first and last residue. D genes are given only for firm matches. Size values are once, few and many counts, or a class for expanded clones, and some rows have none.

clone_size j_call d_call v_call cdr3_aa cdr3_nt
few TRBJ2-6 NA TRBV29-1 CSVPSSGANVLTF TGCAGCGTTCCCAGCTCTGGGGCCAACGTCCTGACTTTC
many TRBJ1-5 TRBD1 TRBV28 CASSLLSGQARQPQHF TGTGCCAGCAGTTTATTATCGGGACAGGCTAGACAGCCCCAGCATTTT
NA TRBJ2-5 TRBD1 TRBV7-8 CASSVGTGRSRETQYF TGTGCCAGCAGCGTAGGGACAGGGAGGAGTCGGGAGACCCAGTACTTC
many TRBJ2-2 TRBD2 TRBV3-1 CASRPSGPNTGELFF TGTGCCAGCCGTCCTAGCGGCCCGAACACCGGGGAGCTGTTTTTT
many TRBJ2-7 TRBD2 TRBV20-1 CSARERTSGRRYEQYF TGCAGTGCTAGAGAGAGGACTAGCGGGAGAAGGTACGAGCAGTACTTC
many TRBJ2-2 TRBD2 TRBV6-5 CASSYKLASSGLAGELFF TGTGCCAGCAGTTACAAGTTGGCGTCTAGCGGGTTGGCCGGGGAGCTGTTTTTT
few TRBJ2-3 TRBD2 TRBV6-2/TRBV6-3 CASKFAGEVDTQYF TGTGCCAGCAAGTTCGCGGGAGAGGTGGATACGCAGTATTTT
NA TRBJ1-1 NA TRBV25-1 CASIWNTEAFF TGTGCCAGTATATGGAACACTGAAGCTTTCTTT
few TRBJ1-2 NA TRBV5-1 CASSLEVPRSYGYTF TGCGCCAGCAGCTTGGAAGTACCTAGAAGCTATGGCTACACCTTC
few TRBJ1-5 NA TRBV11-2 CASGFNSNQPQHF TGTGCCAGCGGCTTTAATAGCAATCAGCCCCAGCATTTT
NA TRBJ2-3 NA TRBV29-1 CSVRAPTDTQYF TGCAGCGTCCGCGCCCCGACAGATACGCAGTATTTT
many TRBJ2-5 NA TRBV21-1 CASSKEGTGGTQTQYF TGTGCCAGCAGCAAAGAAGGGACAGGGGGCACGCAGACCCAGTACTTC
few TRBJ2-2 NA TRBV29-1 CSVGPAGNTGELFF TGCAGCGTTGGGCCAGCGGGTAACACCGGGGAGCTGTTTTTT
NA TRBJ1-1 NA TRBV29-1 CSVTRVSAEAFF TGCAGCGTGACTAGGGTGAGCGCTGAAGCTTTCTTT
NA TRBJ1-5 TRBD1 TRBV20-1 CSATPMDRGDQPQHF TGCAGTGCTACCCCTATGGACAGGGGGGACCAGCCCCAGCATTTT